The 18 T cell receptor beta chains below all came from one sample that was sequenced in a study of blood T cell repertoires in COVID-19. Sequencing used immunoSEQ multiplex PCR; TCRdb keeps in-frame clones, though not all of them. The repertoire holds roughly 110,000 clones, with roughly 81% as singletons. Material: peripheral blood. The source of these receptors is a man aged 35 to 55 with acute or convalescent COVID-19.

This chain uses TRBV7-3 with TRBJ2-7, with 9 bases that match TRBD2. Germline V gene lookup returns CDR1 SGHTA and CDR2 FQGTGA. This CDR3 spans 13 amino acids. Trimming at V came to 2 bases and at J to 5 bases, leaving 1 base not matched to a gene. The CDR3 loop reads CASSLASGNEQYF. Written as DNA, the CDR3 is TGTGCCAGCAGCTTAGCTAGCGGGAACGAGCAGTACTTC.

V is TRBV2 and J is TRBJ1-2, with D maybe TRBD1 (6 bases). The germline CDR1 and CDR2 sequences are SNHLY and FYNNEI. CDR3 length equals 14 residues. V lost 6 bases to trimming and J lost 2 bases, with 13 bases between them. The CDR3: CASRRQDGNYGYTF. Written as DNA, the CDR3 is TGTGCCAGCAGAAGACAGGACGGAAACTATGGCTACACCTTC.

V is TRBV29-1 and J is TRBJ2-7; 11 nucleotides match TRBD1. Germline values: CDR1 SQVTM, CDR2 ANQGSEA. CDR3 length: 16 residues. The V segment lost 2 bases and the J segment 5 bases; nucleotides outside the gene matches: 11. CDR3 residues: CSVEKPGTGGFDEQYF. The CDR3 bases are TGCAGCGTTGAAAAACCCGGGACAGGGGGATTCGACGAGCAGTACTTC.

The chain is built from TRBV5-6 and TRBJ1-1; D gene ambiguous. V was clipped by 2 bases and J by 4 bases, with 3 bases between them. This CDR3 spans 11 amino acids. The germline CDR1 and CDR2 sequences are SGHDT and YYEEEE. The CDR3 sequence: CASSFRTEAFF. DNA for the CDR3: TGTGCCAGCAGCTTCCGCACTGAAGCTTTCTTT.

The gene calls are TRBV5-4 and TRBJ1-5; TRBD1 is a possible D gene (5 bases). This CDR3 spans 15 amino acids. Trimming removed 2 bases from V and 5 bases from J, with 14 bases in between. Germline CDR1 is SGHNT and CDR2 is YYREEE (reference sequence). DNA of the CDR3: TGTGCCAGCAGCTTCGGCGGGGACGGGGATCAGCCCCAGCATTTT. This codes for CASSFGGDGDQPQHF.

The chain combines TRBV28 with TRBJ1-3, with TRBD1 matching over 7 bases. This CDR3 has 14 amino acids. With 5 bases clipped from V and 4 bases from J, the junction kept 5 bases outside the gene matches. The germline V gene has CDR1 MDHEN and CDR2 SYDVKM. The CDR3 DNA reads as TGTGCCAGCAGTCCCGGGACAGTCGGAAACACCATATATTTT. This sequence encodes CASSPGTVGNTIYF.

The rearrangement links TRBV7-2 to TRBJ2-1; 8 nucleotides line up with TRBD1. This CDR3 comprises 15 residues. The trim removed 5 bases at V and 5 bases at J, leaving 8 bases unmatched. Germline V gene lookup returns CDR1 SGHTA and CDR2 FQGNSA. CDR3 protein: CASSLTGGLDNEQFF. CDR3 bases: TGTGCCAGCAGCCTTACAGGGGGGCTTGACAATGAGCAGTTCTTC.

This chain links TRBV4-1 with TRBJ1-4; D gene uncertain. The germline V gene has CDR1 MGHRA and CDR2 YSYEKL. The CDR3 contains 14 residues. With 0 bases removed from V and 4 bases from J, the gap between germline ends came to 6 bases. The CDR3: CASSQEGGNEKLFF. CDR3 nucleotides: TGCGCCAGCAGCCAAGAGGGAGGTAATGAAAAACTGTTTTTT.

This sequence joins TRBV30 and TRBJ2-1, with 15 bases identical to TRBD2. Per the germline V gene, CDR1 is GTSNPN and CDR2 is SVGIG (reference sequence). The CDR3 has 17 residues. Trimming cost V 4 bases and J 7 bases; bases outside gene matches: 11. The CDR3 bases are TGTGCCTGGACCTCGGGACTAGCGGGAGGTACCTGGAATGAGCAGTTCTTC. This encodes CAWTSGLAGGTWNEQFF.

This sequence joins TRBV5-1 and TRBJ1-1, with D hard to call. The germline gives CDR1 SGHRS, CDR2 YFSETQ. Deletions cut 2 bases from V and 0 bases from J, with 5 bases between. The CDR3 is made up of 13 amino acids. CDR3 nucleotides: TGCGCCAGCAGCTTTCTATTGAACACTGAAGCTTTCTTT. It specifies CASSFLLNTEAFF. The variable domain in full, completed from reference TRBV5-1 and TRBJ1-1, reads KAGVTQTPRYLIKTRGQQVTLSCSPISGHRSVSWYQQTPGQGLQFLFEYFSETQRNKGNFPGRFSGRQFSNSRSEMNVSTLELGDSALYLCASSFLLNTEAFFGQGTRLTVV.

This chain joins TRBV13 and TRBJ1-4; 7 nucleotides align to TRBD1. V trimming: 1 base; J trimming: 7 bases; junction bases outside the gene matches: 0. Per germline, CDR1 PRHDT and CDR2 FYEKMQ (reference sequence). The CDR3 totals 13 residues. CDR3 coding DNA: TGTGCCAGCAGCTTAGAGGGGGCTGAAAAACTGTTTTTT. As protein: CASSLEGAEKLFF.

The rearrangement joins TRBV11-2 to TRBJ2-3; the D gene is possibly TRBD1 (5 bases). Between the trimmed V and J ends, which lost 5 bases and 0 bases, there was a span of 9 bases. The CDR3 extends over 14 amino acids. The germline V gene encodes CDR1 SGHAT and CDR2 FQNNGV. CDR3 sequence: CASSLYRSTDTQYF. The CDR3 DNA sequence: TGTGCCAGCAGCCTATACAGGAGCACAGATACGCAGTATTTT.

The chain recombines TRBV5-1 with TRBJ1-2; 9 bases map to TRBD1. J was trimmed by 5 bases and V by 4 bases; bases with no gene match: 9. Germline CDR1 reads SGHRS; CDR2 reads YFSETQ. CDR3 size: 15 residues. As DNA, the CDR3 is TGCGCCAGCAGCCCCTGGACAGGGGTGGGATATGGCTACACCTTC. Translation gives CASSPWTGVGYGYTF.

The chain couples TRBV2 to TRBJ1-6; the match to TRBD1 covers 7 bases. V lost 6 bases and J lost 7; bases outside the gene matches: 3. Germline values: CDR1 SNHLY, CDR2 FYNNEI. The CDR3 is made up of 13 amino acids. The CDR3 bases are TGTGCCAGCAGCAACAGGGGCAATTCACCCCTCCACTTT. Residues: CASSNRGNSPLHF.

This chain links TRBV25-1 with TRBJ2-7, with D tentatively TRBD2 (6 bases). This CDR3 has 13 residues. CDR1 and CDR2 from the germline V gene are MGHDK and SYGVNS. V lost 6 bases and J 7 bases, leaving 16 bases between the germline ends. The CDR3 protein is CASSDGSEREQYF. CDR3 bases: TGTGCCAGCAGCGACGGGAGTGAACGGGAGCAGTACTTC.

This clone was seen only once. Other DNA sequences in the same sample also yield this CDR3. The chain joins TRBV2 to TRBJ1-1; D gene unclear. CDR3 size: 10 residues. Trimming left V 3 bases short and J 7 bases short, with 3 bases between. Germline CDR1 reads SNHLY; CDR2 reads FYNNEI. Written as DNA, the CDR3 is TGTGCCAGCAGTGATAGTGAAGCTTTCTTT. This translates into CASSDSEAFF.

The CDR3: CAISESTGGGSLSTGELFF. The DNA for the CDR3 is TGTGCCATCAGTGAGTCGACAGGGGGCGGTTCTCTAAGCACCGGGGAGCTGTTTTTT. V gene TRBV10-3 combines with J gene TRBJ2-2; 10 bases are shared with TRBD1. The V segment lost 0 bases and the J segment 4 bases; nucleotides outside the gene matches: 11. The germline V gene encodes CDR1 ENHRY and CDR2 SYGVKD. The CDR3 length is 19 residues.

The chain uses TRBV25-1 and TRBJ2-1; 11 nucleotides align to TRBD1. Germline CDR1 is MGHDK and CDR2 is SYGVNS. After removal of 3 bases from V and 7 bases from J, the junction contained 5 bases not matched to a gene. This CDR3 spans 15 amino acids. The DNA for the CDR3 is TGTGCCAGCAGTGAGGGACAGGGGGTGAAGAATGAGCAGTTCTTC. Protein sequence: CASSEGQGVKNEQFF.